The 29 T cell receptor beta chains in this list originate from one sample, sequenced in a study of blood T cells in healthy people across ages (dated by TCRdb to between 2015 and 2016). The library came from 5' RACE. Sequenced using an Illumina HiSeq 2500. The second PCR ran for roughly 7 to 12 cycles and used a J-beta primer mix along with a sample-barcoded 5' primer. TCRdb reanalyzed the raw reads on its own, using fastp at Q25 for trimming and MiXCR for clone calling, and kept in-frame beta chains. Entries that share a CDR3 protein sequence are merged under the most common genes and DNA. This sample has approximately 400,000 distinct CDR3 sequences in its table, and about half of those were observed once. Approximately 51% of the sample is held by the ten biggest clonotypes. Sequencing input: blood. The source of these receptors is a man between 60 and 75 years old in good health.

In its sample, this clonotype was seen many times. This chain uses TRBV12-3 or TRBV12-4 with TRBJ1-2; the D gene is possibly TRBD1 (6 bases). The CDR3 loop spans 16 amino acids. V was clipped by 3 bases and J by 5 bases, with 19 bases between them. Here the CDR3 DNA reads TGTGCCAGCAGTTTTCGTTCGGGGGCCGCCCCATATGGCTACACCTTC. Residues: CASSFRSGAAPYGYTF.

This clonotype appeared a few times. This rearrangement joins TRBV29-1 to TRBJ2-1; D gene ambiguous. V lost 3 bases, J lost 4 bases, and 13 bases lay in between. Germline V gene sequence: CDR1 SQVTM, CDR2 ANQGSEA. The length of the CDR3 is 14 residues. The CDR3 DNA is TGCAGCGTTGATCGACCGACCCGTTACAATGAGCAGTTCTTC. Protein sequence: CSVDRPTRYNEQFF.

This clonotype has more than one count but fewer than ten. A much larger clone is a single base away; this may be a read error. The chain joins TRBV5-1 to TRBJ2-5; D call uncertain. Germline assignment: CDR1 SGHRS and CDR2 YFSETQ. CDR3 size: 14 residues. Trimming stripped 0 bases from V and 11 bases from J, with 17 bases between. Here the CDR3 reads CASSLGGSSDEQYF. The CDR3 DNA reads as TGCGCCAGCAGCTTGGGAGGTAGCTCCGATGAGCAGTACTTC.

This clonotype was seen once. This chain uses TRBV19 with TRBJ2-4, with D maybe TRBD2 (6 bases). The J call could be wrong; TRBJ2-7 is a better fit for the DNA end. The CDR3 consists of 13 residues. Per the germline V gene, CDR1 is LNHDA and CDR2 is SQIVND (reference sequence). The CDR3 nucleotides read TGTGCCAGTAGTATCCGGGGGAGCGACGAGCAGTACTTC. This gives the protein CASSIRGSDEQYF.

CDR3 amino acids: CSASLTGFEQYF. CDR3 DNA: TGCAGTGCTAGCCTGACAGGGTTCGAGCAGTACTTC. The chain joins TRBV20-1 to TRBJ2-7, with 7 bases identical to TRBD1. The trim removed 3 bases at V and 6 bases at J, leaving 5 bases unmatched. From germline, CDR1 is DFQATT and CDR2 SNEGSKA (reference sequence). The length of the CDR3 is 12 residues.

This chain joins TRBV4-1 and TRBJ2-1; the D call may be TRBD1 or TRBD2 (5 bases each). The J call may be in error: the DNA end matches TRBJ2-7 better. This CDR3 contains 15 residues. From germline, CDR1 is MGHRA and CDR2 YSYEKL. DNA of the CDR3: TGCGCCAGCAGCCAAGGCCAAGCTAGAGGGGACGAGCAGTACTTC. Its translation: CASSQGQARGDEQYF.

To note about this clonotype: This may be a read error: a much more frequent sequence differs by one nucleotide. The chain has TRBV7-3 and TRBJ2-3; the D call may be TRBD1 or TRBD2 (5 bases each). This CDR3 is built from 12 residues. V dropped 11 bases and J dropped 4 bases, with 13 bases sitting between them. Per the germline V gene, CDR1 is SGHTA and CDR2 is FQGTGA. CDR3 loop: CARGTYADTQYF. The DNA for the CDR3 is TGTGCCCGAGGGACCTACGCAGATACGCAGTATTTT. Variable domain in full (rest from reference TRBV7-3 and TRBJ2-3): GAGVSQTPSNKVTEKGKYVELRCDPISGHTALYWYRQSLGQGPEFLIYFQGTGAADDSGLPNDRFFAVRPEGSVSTLKIQRTERGDSAVYLCARGTYADTQYFGPGTRLTVL.

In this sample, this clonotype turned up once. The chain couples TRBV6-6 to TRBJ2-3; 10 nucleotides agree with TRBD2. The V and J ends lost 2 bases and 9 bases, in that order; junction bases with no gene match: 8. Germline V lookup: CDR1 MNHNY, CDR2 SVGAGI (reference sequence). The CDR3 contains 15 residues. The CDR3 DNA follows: TGTGCCAGCAGTTACGTAGCGGGGGGCATGTGGACGCAGTATTTT. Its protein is CASSYVAGGMWTQYF.

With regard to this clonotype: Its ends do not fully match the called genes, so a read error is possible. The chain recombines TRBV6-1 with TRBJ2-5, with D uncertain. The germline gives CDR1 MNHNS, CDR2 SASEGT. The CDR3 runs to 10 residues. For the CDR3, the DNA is TGTGCCAGTAGTGTATACGGGCAGTACTTC. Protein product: CASSVYGQYF.

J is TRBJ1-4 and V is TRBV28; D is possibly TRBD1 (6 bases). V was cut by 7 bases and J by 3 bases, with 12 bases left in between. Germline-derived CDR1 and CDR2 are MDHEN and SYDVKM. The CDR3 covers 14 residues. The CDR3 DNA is TGTGCCAGCACCGAGGGACACTCTAATGAAAAACTGTTTTTT. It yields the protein CASTEGHSNEKLFF.

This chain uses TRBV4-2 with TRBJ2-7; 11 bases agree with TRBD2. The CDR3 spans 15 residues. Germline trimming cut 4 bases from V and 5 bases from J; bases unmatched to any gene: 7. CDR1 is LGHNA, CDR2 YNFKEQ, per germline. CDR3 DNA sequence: TGTGCCAGCAGCCCGGGACTAGCGGATACTAACGAGCAGTACTTC. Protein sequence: CASSPGLADTNEQYF.

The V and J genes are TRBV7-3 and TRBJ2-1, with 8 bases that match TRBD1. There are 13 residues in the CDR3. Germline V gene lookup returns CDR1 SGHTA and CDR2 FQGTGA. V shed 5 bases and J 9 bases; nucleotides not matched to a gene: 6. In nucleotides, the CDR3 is TGTGCCAGCAGCCCCCGACAGGGGAGTGAGCAGTTCTTC. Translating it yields CASSPRQGSEQFF.

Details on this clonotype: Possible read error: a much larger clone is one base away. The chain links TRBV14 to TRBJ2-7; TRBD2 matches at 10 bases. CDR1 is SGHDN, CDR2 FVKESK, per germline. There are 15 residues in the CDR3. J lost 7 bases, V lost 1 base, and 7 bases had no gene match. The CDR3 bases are TGTGCCAGCAGCCAAGCAGCGGGAGGGGGCAATGAGCAGTACTTC. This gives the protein CASSQAAGGGNEQYF.

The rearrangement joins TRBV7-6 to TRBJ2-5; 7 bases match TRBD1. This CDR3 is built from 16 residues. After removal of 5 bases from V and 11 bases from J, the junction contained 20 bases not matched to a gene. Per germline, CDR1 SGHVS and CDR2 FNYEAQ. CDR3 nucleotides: TGTGCCAGCAGCCGAACAGGGGATGCGGCATACGGGGAGCAGTACTTC. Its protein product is CASSRTGDAAYGEQYF.

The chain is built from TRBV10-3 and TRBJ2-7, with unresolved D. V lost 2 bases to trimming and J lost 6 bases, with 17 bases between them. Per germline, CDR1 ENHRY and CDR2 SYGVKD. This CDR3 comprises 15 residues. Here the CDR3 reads CAISEGPRSWSEQYF. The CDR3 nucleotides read TGTGCCATCAGTGAGGGACCACGGTCATGGAGCGAGCAGTACTTC.

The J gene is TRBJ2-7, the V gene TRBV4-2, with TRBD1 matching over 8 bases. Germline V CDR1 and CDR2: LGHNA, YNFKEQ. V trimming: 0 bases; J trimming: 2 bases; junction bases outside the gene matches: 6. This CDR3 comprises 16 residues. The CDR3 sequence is CASSQEVGTGPYEQYF. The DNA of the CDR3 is TGTGCCAGCAGCCAAGAGGTCGGGACAGGACCCTACGAGCAGTACTTC.

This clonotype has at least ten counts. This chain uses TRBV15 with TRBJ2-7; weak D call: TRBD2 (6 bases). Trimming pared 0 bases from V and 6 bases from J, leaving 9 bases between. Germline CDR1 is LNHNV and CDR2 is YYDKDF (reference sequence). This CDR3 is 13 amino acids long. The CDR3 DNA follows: TGTGCCACCAGCAGAGATCTGGAGGGCGAGCAGTACTTC. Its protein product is CATSRDLEGEQYF.

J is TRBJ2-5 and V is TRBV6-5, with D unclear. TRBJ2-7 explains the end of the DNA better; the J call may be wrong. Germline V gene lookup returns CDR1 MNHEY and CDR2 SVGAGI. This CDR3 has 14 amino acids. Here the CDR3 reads CASSYSKGVYEQYF. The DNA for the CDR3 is TGTGCCAGCAGTTACTCGAAAGGAGTCTACGAGCAGTACTTC.

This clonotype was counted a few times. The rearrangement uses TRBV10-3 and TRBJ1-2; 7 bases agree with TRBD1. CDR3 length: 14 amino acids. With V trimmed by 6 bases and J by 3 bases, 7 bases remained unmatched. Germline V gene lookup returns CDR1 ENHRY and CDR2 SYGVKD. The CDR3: CAIRETGKDYGYTF. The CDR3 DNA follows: TGTGCCATCAGAGAGACAGGGAAGGACTATGGCTACACCTTC.

CDR3 bases: TGTGCCAGCAGCTTGTTTGGGGGGGGAGATACGCAGTATTTT. Residues: CASSLFGGGDTQYF. The chain has TRBV5-4 and TRBJ2-3; 7 bases line up with TRBD2. The CDR3 spans 14 residues. Germline loops: CDR1 SGHNT, CDR2 YYREEE (reference sequence). J was trimmed by 5 bases and V by 1 base; bases with no gene match: 4. The whole variable domain, filled in from reference TRBV5-4 and TRBJ2-3, reads ETGVTQSPTHLIKTRGQQVTLRCSSQSGHNTVSWYQQALGQGPQFIFQYYREEENGRGNFPPRFSGLQFPNYSSELNVNALELDDSALYLCASSLFGGGDTQYFGPGTRLTVL.

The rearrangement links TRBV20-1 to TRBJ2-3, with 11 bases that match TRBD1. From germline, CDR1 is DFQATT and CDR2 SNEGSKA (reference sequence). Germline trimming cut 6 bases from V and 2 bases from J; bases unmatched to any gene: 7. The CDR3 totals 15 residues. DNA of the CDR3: TGCAGTGCACGGGACAGGGGGGTTCACACAGATACGCAGTATTTT. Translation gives CSARDRGVHTDTQYF.

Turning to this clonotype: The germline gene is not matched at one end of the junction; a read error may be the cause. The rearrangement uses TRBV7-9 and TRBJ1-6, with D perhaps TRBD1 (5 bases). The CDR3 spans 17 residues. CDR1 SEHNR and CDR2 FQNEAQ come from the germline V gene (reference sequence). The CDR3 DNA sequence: TGTGCCAGCAGCTTACAGGATGGGGGAGGGCGACGTTCACCCCCCCACTTT. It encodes CASSLQDGGGRRSPPHF.

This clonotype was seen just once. The CDR3 here is CASSYGQYNYGYTF. The CDR3 DNA reads TGTGCCAGCAGTTACGGGCAGTATAACTATGGCTACACCTTC. The chain recombines TRBV6-6 with TRBJ1-2; D is ambiguous. The CDR3 runs to 14 residues. Germline-derived CDR1 and CDR2 are MNHNY and SVGAGI (reference sequence). The germline V and J ends were trimmed by 2 bases and 1 base, with 8 bases remaining between them.

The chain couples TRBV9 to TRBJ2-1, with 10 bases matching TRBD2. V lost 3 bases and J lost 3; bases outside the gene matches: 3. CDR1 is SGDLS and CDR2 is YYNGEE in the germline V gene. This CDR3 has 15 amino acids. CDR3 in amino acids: CASSDTSGVYNEQFF. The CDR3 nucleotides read TGTGCCAGCAGCGACACTAGCGGGGTCTACAATGAGCAGTTCTTC.

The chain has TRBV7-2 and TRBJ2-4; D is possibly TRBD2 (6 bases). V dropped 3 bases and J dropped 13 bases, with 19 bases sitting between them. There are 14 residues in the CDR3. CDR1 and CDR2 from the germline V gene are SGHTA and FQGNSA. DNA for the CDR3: TGTGCCAGCAGCTTCGAACCAGCGGAGGGAGAGCAGTACTTC. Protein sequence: CASSFEPAEGEQYF.

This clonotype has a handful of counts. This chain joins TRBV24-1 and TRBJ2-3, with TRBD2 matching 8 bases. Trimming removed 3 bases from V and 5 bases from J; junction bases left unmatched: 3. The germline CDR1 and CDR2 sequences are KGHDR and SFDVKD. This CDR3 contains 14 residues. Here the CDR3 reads CATSDTGGGDTQYF. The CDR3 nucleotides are TGTGCCACCAGTGATACCGGGGGGGGAGATACGCAGTATTTT.

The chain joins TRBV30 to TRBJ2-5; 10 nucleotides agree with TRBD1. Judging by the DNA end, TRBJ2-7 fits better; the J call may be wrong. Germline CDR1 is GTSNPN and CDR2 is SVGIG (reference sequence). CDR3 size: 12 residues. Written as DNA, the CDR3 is TGTGCCTGGGGGACAGGGGTCACCGAGCAGTACTTC. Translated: CAWGTGVTEQYF.

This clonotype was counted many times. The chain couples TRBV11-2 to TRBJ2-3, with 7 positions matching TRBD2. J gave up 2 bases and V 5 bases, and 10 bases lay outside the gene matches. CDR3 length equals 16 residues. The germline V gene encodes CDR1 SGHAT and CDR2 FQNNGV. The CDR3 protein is CASSPRVAGSTDTQYF. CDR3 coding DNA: TGTGCCAGCAGCCCGCGGGTAGCGGGTTCCACAGATACGCAGTATTTT.

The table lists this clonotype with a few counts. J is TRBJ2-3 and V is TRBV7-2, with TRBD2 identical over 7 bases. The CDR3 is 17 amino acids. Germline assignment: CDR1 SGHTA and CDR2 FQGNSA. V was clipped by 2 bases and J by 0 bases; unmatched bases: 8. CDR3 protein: CASSLLGGSGSTDTQYF. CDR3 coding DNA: TGTGCCAGCAGCTTATTGGGGGGGAGTGGCAGCACAGATACGCAGTATTTT.